Here is one T cell receptor (beta chain) with its context. Its cognate antigen is unknown. CDR3 length: 14 residues. CDR1 and CDR2 (germline): SGHRS, YFSETQ. The V end lost 2 bases, the J end lost 0 bases, and 3 bases lay between the germline ends. The data stem from a study of OX40 agonist ivuxolimab in advanced cancers. Study-level results: There were also nonresponders showing low normalized T-cell clonal expansion.

The assay was immunoSEQ multiplex PCR, and TCRdb's table has in-frame clones only and misses some. The sample holds 9,500 to 12,000 clones; 80% to 85% are singletons and the top ten take about 10%. The source is an adult with an advanced solid tumor such as melanoma, head and neck, liver or kidney cancer. V and J are TRBV5-1 and TRBJ2-6; D is undetermined. Sequenced here: CD4+ or CD8+ T cells sorted from blood, sampled in a trial of the OX40 agonist ivuxolimab. Here the CDR3 DNA reads TGCGCCAGCAGCTTTAACTCTGGGGCCAACGTCCTGACTTTC. Translated: CASSFNSGANVLTF.